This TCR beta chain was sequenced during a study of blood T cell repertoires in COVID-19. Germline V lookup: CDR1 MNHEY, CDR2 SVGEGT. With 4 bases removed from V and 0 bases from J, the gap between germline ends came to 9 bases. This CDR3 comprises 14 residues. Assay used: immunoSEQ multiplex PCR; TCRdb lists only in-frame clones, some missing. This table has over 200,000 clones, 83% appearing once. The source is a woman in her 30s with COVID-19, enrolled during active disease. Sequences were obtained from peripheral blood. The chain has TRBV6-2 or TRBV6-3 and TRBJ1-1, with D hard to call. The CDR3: CASSSWRLNTEAFF. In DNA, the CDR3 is TGTGCCAGCAGTTCGTGGCGGCTGAACACTGAAGCTTTCTTT.